A single sample gave rise to the 3 T cell receptor beta chains below, sequenced in a study of cytomegalovirus exposure and HLA in healthy donors. The PCR contained 60 Vbeta and 13 Jbeta primers. The assay was immunoSEQ multiplex PCR, and TCRdb's table has in-frame clones only and misses some. The profile shows more than 95,000 clones, 79% of them singletons. The sample was PBMCs. These receptors were collected from a man aged 50 to 59 in good health and CMV-seropositive.

V and J are TRBV19 and TRBJ2-2; TRBD2 aligns across 7 bases. Germline loops: CDR1 LNHDA, CDR2 SQIVND (reference sequence). The J segment lost 6 bases and the V segment lost 7 bases, leaving 11 bases of the junction unmatched. This CDR3 region has 15 residues. In DNA form, the CDR3 reads TGTGCCAGTACCCTAAACCCGGGGGGTGCCGGGGAGCTGTTTTTT. It is translated as CASTLNPGGAGELFF.

V usage is TRBV20-1 and J usage is TRBJ1-4; no definite D call. The CDR3 loop spans 11 amino acids. Germline V gives CDR1 DFQATT, CDR2 SNEGSKA (reference sequence). DNA for the CDR3: TGCAGCTGGGGAGAGGATGAAAAACTGTTTTTT. Translated, it gives CSWGEDEKLFF.

The V call is TRBV4-1, the J call TRBJ2-1; 8 bases are shared with TRBD1. Germline V gene data show CDR1 as MGHRA and CDR2 as YSYEKL. Trimming removed 3 bases from V and 9 bases from J; junction bases left unmatched: 10. CDR3 length: 15 residues. In DNA, the CDR3 is TGCGCCAGCAGCCAGTGGACAGGGTCGGGCGGTGAGCAGTTCTTC. Translated, it gives CASSQWTGSGGEQFF.